The 29 T cell receptor beta chains in this list originate from one sample, sequenced in a study of cytomegalovirus exposure and HLA in healthy donors. PCR involved 60 Vbeta and 13 Jbeta primers. The table came from immunoSEQ multiplex PCR; TCRdb's copy has only in-frame clones and leaves some out. In total, the table holds tens of thousands of clones. Sequenced: PBMCs. The receptors were gathered from a man aged 35-49 years in good health and CMV-seronegative.

This sequence joins TRBV5-1 and TRBJ1-6; tentative D call: TRBD1 (6 bases). The V end was cut by 2 bases, the J end by 10 bases, with 13 bases between. The CDR3 contains 14 residues. Germline loops: CDR1 SGHRS, CDR2 YFSETQ. CDR3 DNA sequence: TGCGCCAGCAGCTTCACTGGACAGTCCTCACCCCTCCACTTT. The encoded protein is CASSFTGQSSPLHF.

The chain uses TRBV7-9 and TRBJ2-6, with D unresolved. The V gene's germline CDR1 is SEHNR and CDR2 FQNEAQ (reference sequence). V lost 6 bases to trimming and J lost 4 bases, with 7 bases between them. The CDR3 has 13 amino acids. This CDR3 reads CASSSTGANVLTF. The CDR3 DNA follows: TGTGCCAGCAGTTCAACAGGGGCCAACGTCCTGACTTTC.

This chain uses TRBV27 with TRBJ1-5; 10 bases are a match to TRBD1. The CDR3 runs 16 residues. From germline, CDR1 is MNHEY and CDR2 SMNVEV (reference sequence). The V gene end was trimmed by 5 bases and the J gene end by 3 bases; junction bases not matched to a gene: 7. In DNA, the CDR3 is TGTGCCAGCAGTCAAACCGGGACAGGGGCCAATCAGCCCCAGCATTTT. As protein: CASSQTGTGANQPQHF.

The gene calls are TRBV14 and TRBJ2-5; 14 bases agree with TRBD2. Germline trimming cut 4 bases from V and 2 bases from J; bases unmatched to any gene: 6. The germline V gene encodes CDR1 SGHDN and CDR2 FVKESK. The CDR3 spans 17 residues. CDR3 nucleotides: TGTGCCAGCAGCCCCGGACTAGCGGGGGGTCTACAAGAGACCCAGTACTTC. Translated, it gives CASSPGLAGGLQETQYF.

V gene TRBV9 combines with J gene TRBJ2-2; 15 bases map to TRBD2. The CDR3 covers 22 residues. CDR1 and CDR2 (germline): SGDLS, YYNGEE. The trim removed 0 bases at V and 3 bases at J, leaving 15 bases unmatched. This chain's CDR3 is CASSVATRTSGGAVLDTGELFF. The CDR3 coding sequence is TGTGCCAGCAGCGTAGCTACCCGGACTAGCGGGGGGGCCGTTCTGGACACCGGGGAGCTGTTTTTT.

J is TRBJ1-1 and V is TRBV28; D is unclear. This CDR3 is 12 amino acids long. The V gene's germline CDR1 is MDHEN and CDR2 SYDVKM. V was clipped by 5 bases and J by 8 bases, with 12 bases between them. The CDR3 coding sequence is TGTGCCAGCAGTCCCCCATCTAGGGAAGCTTTCTTT. Translated, it gives CASSPPSREAFF.

The CDR3 region has the DNA TGTGCCAGTCAGTACAGGGTGAACACTGAAGCTTTCTTT. Translated, it gives CASQYRVNTEAFF. The V gene is TRBV19, the J gene TRBJ1-1, with a possible D match to TRBD1 (6 bases). The CDR3 consists of 13 residues. V lost 8 bases and J 0 bases, leaving 10 bases between the germline ends. Per the germline V gene, CDR1 is LNHDA and CDR2 is SQIVND (reference sequence). Using reference TRBV19 and TRBJ1-1 for the parts outside the CDR3, the full variable domain is DGGITQSPKYLFRKEGQNVTLSCEQNLNHDAMYWYRQDPGQGLRLIYYSQIVNDFQKGDIAEGYSVSREKKESFPLTVTSAQKNPTAFYLCASQYRVNTEAFFGQGTRLTVV.

The genes are TRBV4-2 and TRBJ2-3; the match to TRBD2 covers 10 bases. The ends lost 1 base at V and 3 bases at J; junction bases unmatched: 4. CDR1 and CDR2 (germline): LGHNA, YNFKEQ. The CDR3 is 16 amino acids. Written as DNA, the CDR3 is TGTGCCAGCAGCCAAGGACTGGGACTAGCGACAGATACGCAGTATTTT. As protein: CASSQGLGLATDTQYF.

The CDR3 region is CASTQEDQPQHF. The CDR3 bases are TGTGCCAGCACACAGGAAGATCAGCCCCAGCATTTT. This chain links TRBV28 with TRBJ1-5, with D possibly TRBD1 on 5 matching bases. V shed 7 bases and J shed 5 bases, with 9 bases lying between them. The CDR3 length is 12 residues. Germline V CDR1 and CDR2: MDHEN, SYDVKM.

The V call is TRBV5-6, the J call TRBJ1-1, with 9 positions matching TRBD1. V was clipped by 4 bases and J by 7 bases; unmatched bases: 5. The CDR3 totals 13 residues. Germline CDR1 and CDR2: SGHDT and YYEEEE. CDR3 loop: CASSRQGVSEAFF. In DNA form, the CDR3 reads TGTGCCAGCAGCAGACAGGGGGTTAGTGAAGCTTTCTTT. The full variable domain, in which reference TRBV5-6 and TRBJ1-1 provide the parts outside the CDR3, is DAGVTQSPTHLIKTRGQQVTLRCSPKSGHDTVSWYQQALGQGPQFIFQYYEEEERQRGNFPDRFSGHQFPNYSSELNVNALLLGDSALYLCASSRQGVSEAFFGQGTRLTVV.

The chain has TRBV27 and TRBJ1-2; unclear D gene. The length of the CDR3 is 16 residues. The ends were cut back, 4 bases at V and 1 base at J, with 16 bases in the middle. Germline CDR1 and CDR2: MNHEY and SMNVEV (reference sequence). The CDR3 reads CASSSPGSLINYGYTF. The CDR3 DNA follows: TGTGCCAGCAGTTCCCCGGGGTCCCTGATTAACTATGGCTACACCTTC.

The chain uses TRBV7-2 and TRBJ2-2, with 9 bases identical to TRBD1. Germline CDR1 and CDR2: SGHTA and FQGNSA. V dropped 4 bases and J dropped 7; count of bases not matched to a gene: 7. The CDR3 is 15 amino acids. CDR3 coding DNA: TGTGCCAGCAGCTCCAACAGGGGGCAAATCGGGGAGCTGTTTTTT. Protein: CASSSNRGQIGELFF. Filled out from reference TRBV7-2 and TRBJ2-2, the complete variable domain reads GAGVSQSPSNKVTEKGKDVELRCDPISGHTALYWYRQSLGQGLEFLIYFQGNSAPDKSGLPSDRFSAERTGGSVSTLTIQRTQQEDSAVYLCASSSNRGQIGELFFGEGSRLTVL.

The gene calls are TRBV6-1 and TRBJ1-2; possible D gene TRBD1, 6 bases. This CDR3 is 13 amino acids long. Trimming took 6 bases from V and 4 from J, leaving 12 bases between them. CDR1 and CDR2 (germline): MNHNS, SASEGT. CDR3 amino acids: CASRLTGSYGYTF. The CDR3 DNA sequence: TGTGCCAGCAGACTTACAGGGAGCTATGGCTACACCTTC.

The chain carries TRBV15 and TRBJ1-2; 12 bases match TRBD1. Unmatched junction bases numbered 10, after V lost 2 bases and J lost 3 bases. The V gene's germline CDR1 is LNHNV and CDR2 YYDKDF (reference sequence). The CDR3 sequence is 18 residues long. The CDR3 nucleotides read TGTGCCACCAGCAGATCCCGGGACAGGGGGCTTGGAGACTATGGCTACACCTTC. This encodes CATSRSRDRGLGDYGYTF. Full variable domain (remainder filled in from reference TRBV15 and TRBJ1-2): DAMVIQNPRYQVTQFGKPVTLSCSQTLNHNVMYWYQQKSSQAPKLLFHYYDKDFNNEADTPDNFQSRRPNTSFCFLDIRSPGLGDTAMYLCATSRSRDRGLGDYGYTFGSGTRLTVV.

The genes are TRBV30 and TRBJ2-1; 7 bases fit TRBD1. Germline CDR1 GTSNPN, CDR2 SVGIG (reference sequence). The CDR3 loop spans 12 amino acids. J gave up 9 bases and V 5 bases, and 7 bases lay outside the gene matches. The CDR3 bases are TGTGCCTGGGGAGGACAGGTCGGTGAGCAGTTCTTC. Translation: CAWGGQVGEQFF.

The gene calls are TRBV20-1 and TRBJ2-5, with D unresolved. Germline V lookup: CDR1 DFQATT, CDR2 SNEGSKA (reference sequence). This CDR3 has 10 residues. Between the trimmed V and J ends, which lost 5 bases and 5 bases, there was a span of 6 bases. CDR3 DNA sequence: TGCAGTGCTCACCGGGAGACCCAGTACTTC. Its translation: CSAHRETQYF.

This chain joins TRBV20-1 and TRBJ1-1; D remains unclear. CDR3 length: 11 amino acids. Germline-derived CDR1 and CDR2 are DFQATT and SNEGSKA (reference sequence). V was shortened by 0 bases and J by 11 bases, with 10 bases between the two germline ends. The CDR3 nucleotides read TGCAGTGCTAGAGATCAAAGTGCGGCTTTCTTT. Protein product: CSARDQSAAFF.

The chain recombines TRBV11-2 with TRBJ2-1; D unclear. V lost 0 bases and J lost 0, with 15 bases in between. This CDR3 is built from 18 residues. Germline CDR1 is SGHAT and CDR2 is FQNNGV. The CDR3 reads CASSLDPSPRSSYNEQFF. The CDR3 DNA follows: TGTGCCAGCAGCTTAGATCCGAGCCCCCGGAGCTCCTACAATGAGCAGTTCTTC.

This rearrangement joins TRBV4-2 to TRBJ2-5; TRBD2 agrees at 7 bases. Looked up from germline, CDR1 is LGHNA and CDR2 is YNFKEQ. CDR3 length: 15 amino acids. After removal of 4 bases from V and 5 bases from J, the junction contained 10 bases not matched to a gene. The CDR3 DNA sequence: TGTGCCAGCAGCCCCATTGGCGGGGGAGGGGAGACCCAGTACTTC. Translation: CASSPIGGGGETQYF.

The chain couples TRBV6-1 to TRBJ1-1; TRBD1 matches 7 bases. The CDR3 is made up of 13 amino acids. Germline V gene lookup returns CDR1 MNHNS and CDR2 SASEGT. Losses at the gene ends were 6 bases for V and 5 bases for J; bases not matched to a gene: 6. The CDR3 DNA reads as TGTGCCAGCAGAGAGACAGGGAAGACTGAAGCTTTCTTT. Protein sequence: CASRETGKTEAFF.

The chain recombines TRBV2 with TRBJ1-1, with D perhaps matching TRBD1 (6 bases). V was shortened by 7 bases and J by 10 bases, with 22 bases between the two germline ends. The CDR3 has 14 residues. CDR1 SNHLY and CDR2 FYNNEI come from the germline V gene. This chain's CDR3 is CASNRGGASRGAFF. CDR3 DNA: TGTGCCAGCAACCGGGGGGGGGCCTCGAGGGGAGCTTTCTTT.

V usage is TRBV5-1 and J usage is TRBJ1-1; tentatively, D is TRBD1 (5 bases). The length of the CDR3 is 15 residues. Deletions cut 0 bases from V and 1 base from J, with 10 bases between. From germline, CDR1 is SGHRS and CDR2 YFSETQ. The chain's CDR3 is CASSLGGGTNTEAFF. The CDR3 DNA reads TGCGCCAGCAGCTTGGGCGGGGGTACGAACACTGAAGCTTTCTTT.

The rearrangement links TRBV6-5 to TRBJ2-7, with 14 positions matching TRBD2. This CDR3 contains 15 residues. The V gene's germline CDR1 is MNHEY and CDR2 SVGAGI. J was trimmed by 6 bases and V by 0 bases; bases with no gene match: 1. CDR3 nucleotides: TGTGCCAGCAGTTACTCGACTAGCGGGGGGGCCGAGCAGTACTTC. Protein sequence: CASSYSTSGGAEQYF.

The chain employs TRBV7-3 and TRBJ2-5; the match to TRBD2 covers 7 bases. The CDR3 is 13 amino acids. The J segment lost 5 bases and the V segment lost 8 bases, leaving 8 bases of the junction unmatched. The V gene's germline CDR1 is SGHTA and CDR2 FQGTGA. The CDR3 nucleotides read TGTGCCAGCTCCCGGGAGGACCGGGAGACCCAGTACTTC. Protein sequence: CASSREDRETQYF.

The CDR3 DNA is TGCGCCAGCAGCCTACAATTCGACAGGCGGAGCTCCTACGAGCAGTACTTC. This gives the protein CASSLQFDRRSSYEQYF. The chain employs TRBV5-1 and TRBJ2-7; possible D gene TRBD1, 6 bases. The germline gives CDR1 SGHRS, CDR2 YFSETQ. V was shortened by 4 bases and J by 0 bases, with 20 bases between the two germline ends. The CDR3 has 17 residues.

The chain combines TRBV19 with TRBJ2-4; TRBD2 aligns across 9 bases. The CDR3 is 19 residues long. The V and J ends lost 5 bases and 2 bases, in that order; junction bases with no gene match: 16. Germline CDR1 LNHDA, CDR2 SQIVND (reference sequence). Here the CDR3 DNA reads TGTGCCAGTAGTCCTGGGACTAGCAGCACCCCACCCCCCAAAAACATTCAGTACTTC. Protein: CASSPGTSSTPPPKNIQYF.

The CDR3 loop reads CASSLTTGPDTQYF. For the CDR3, the DNA is TGTGCCAGCAGTTTGACAACAGGGCCAGATACGCAGTATTTT. The chain is built from TRBV27 and TRBJ2-3, with a possible D match to TRBD1 (6 bases). CDR3 length equals 14 residues. The V gene's germline CDR1 is MNHEY and CDR2 SMNVEV (reference sequence). Trimming took 3 bases from V and 4 from J, leaving 11 bases between them.

The CDR3 sequence is CASSPSGQEDSGNTIYF. CDR3 nucleotides: TGTGCCAGCAGTCCAAGCGGACAGGAGGACTCTGGAAACACCATATATTTT. This sequence joins TRBV27 and TRBJ1-3; 7 bases match TRBD1. CDR1 is MNHEY, CDR2 SMNVEV, per germline (reference sequence). This CDR3 spans 17 amino acids. V trimming: 5 bases; J trimming: 0 bases; junction bases outside the gene matches: 10.

The chain is built from TRBV7-2 and TRBJ1-2; 12 positions agree with TRBD1. J was trimmed by 7 bases and V by 1 base; bases with no gene match: 7. There are 16 residues in the CDR3. Germline V gives CDR1 SGHTA, CDR2 FQGNSA. The CDR3 region is CASSLEGQGAGGGYTF. The CDR3 DNA reads as TGTGCCAGCAGCTTAGAGGGACAGGGGGCAGGAGGTGGCTACACCTTC. Filled out from reference TRBV7-2 and TRBJ1-2, the complete variable domain reads GAGVSQSPSNKVTEKGKDVELRCDPISGHTALYWYRQSLGQGLEFLIYFQGNSAPDKSGLPSDRFSAERTGGSVSTLTIQRTQQEDSAVYLCASSLEGQGAGGGYTFGSGTRLTVV.